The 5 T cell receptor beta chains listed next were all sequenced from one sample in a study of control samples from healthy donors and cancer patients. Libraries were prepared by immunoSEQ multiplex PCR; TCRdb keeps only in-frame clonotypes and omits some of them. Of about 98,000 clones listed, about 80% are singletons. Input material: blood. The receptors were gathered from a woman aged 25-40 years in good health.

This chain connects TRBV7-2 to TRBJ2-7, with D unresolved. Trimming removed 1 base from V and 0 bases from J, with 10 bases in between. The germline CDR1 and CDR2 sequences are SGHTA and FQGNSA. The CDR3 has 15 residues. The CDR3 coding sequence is TGTGCCAGCAGCTTAGTCGACGGCAGCTCCTACGAGCAGTACTTC. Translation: CASSLVDGSSYEQYF.

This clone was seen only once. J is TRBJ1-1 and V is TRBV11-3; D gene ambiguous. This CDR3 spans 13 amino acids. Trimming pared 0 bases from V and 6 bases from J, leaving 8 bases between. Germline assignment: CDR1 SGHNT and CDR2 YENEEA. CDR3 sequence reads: CASSLDQTAEAFF. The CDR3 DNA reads TGTGCCAGCAGCTTAGATCAGACCGCTGAAGCTTTCTTT.

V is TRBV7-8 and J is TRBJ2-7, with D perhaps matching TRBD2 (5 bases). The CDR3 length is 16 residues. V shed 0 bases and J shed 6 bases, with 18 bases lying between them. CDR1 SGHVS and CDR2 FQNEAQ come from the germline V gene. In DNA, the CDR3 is TGTGCCAGCAGCTTAGCGACTCGGGGTTCCTCTGGCGAGCAGTACTTC. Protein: CASSLATRGSSGEQYF.

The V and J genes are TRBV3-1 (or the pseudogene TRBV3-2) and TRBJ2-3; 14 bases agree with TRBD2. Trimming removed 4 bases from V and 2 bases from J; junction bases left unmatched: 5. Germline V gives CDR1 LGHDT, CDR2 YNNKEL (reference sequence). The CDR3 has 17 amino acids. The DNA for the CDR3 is TGTGCCAGCAGCCTAAGGACTAGCGGGGGGTCCACAGATACGCAGTATTTT. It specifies CASSLRTSGGSTDTQYF.

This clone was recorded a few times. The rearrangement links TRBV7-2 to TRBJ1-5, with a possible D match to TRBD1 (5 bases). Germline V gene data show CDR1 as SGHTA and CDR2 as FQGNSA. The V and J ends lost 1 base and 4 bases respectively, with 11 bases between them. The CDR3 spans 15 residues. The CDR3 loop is CASSLVQGPNQPQHF. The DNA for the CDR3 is TGTGCCAGCAGCTTAGTTCAGGGACCGAATCAGCCCCAGCATTTT.